This T cell receptor beta chain is from a study of human versus mouse CDR3 diversity and MHC coevolution. For the study at large: Samples had between roughly 5.5 x 10^6 and 1.6 x 10^7 valid reads. Broader study findings: Mice had fewer CDR3 deletions and insertions than humans on average. Among all groups, most of the three human donors showed least clonal inequality.

This clone was seen just once. Its antigen is not known. Naive CD4 T cells, CD45RO-negative and CD62L-positive, were flow-sorted from PBMCs. The germline V and J ends were trimmed by 1 base and 3 bases, with 16 bases remaining between them. Germline V gives CDR1 SGHTA, CDR2 FQGNSA. There are 16 residues in the CDR3. Only in-frame clones appear in the TCRdb table, and some are missing; sequencing was by immunoSEQ multiplex PCR. The table has tens of thousands of clones, roughly 95% seen once. Sequencing input: naive CD4+ T cells from blood. As to subset: CD45RO-negative CD62L-positive naive CD4 T cells. The rearrangement links TRBV7-2 to TRBJ2-7, with unresolved D. This receptor was taken from a person aged 30 to 69 in good health. CDR3: CASSLGASRKLYEQYF. CDR3 in DNA: TGTGCCAGCAGCTTAGGTGCCTCTAGAAAGCTCTACGAGCAGTACTTC.